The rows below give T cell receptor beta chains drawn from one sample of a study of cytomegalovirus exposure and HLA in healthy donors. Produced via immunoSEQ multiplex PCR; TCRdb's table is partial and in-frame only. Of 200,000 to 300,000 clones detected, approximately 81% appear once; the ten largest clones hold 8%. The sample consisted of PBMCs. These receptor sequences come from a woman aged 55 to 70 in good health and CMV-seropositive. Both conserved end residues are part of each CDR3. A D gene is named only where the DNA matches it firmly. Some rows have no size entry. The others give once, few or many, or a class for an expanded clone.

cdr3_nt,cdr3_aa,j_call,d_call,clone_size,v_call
TGTGCCAGCAAAGAAGACAGGCAGGCCTACGAGCAGTACTTC,CASKEDRQAYEQYF,TRBJ2-7,.,.,TRBV7-2
TGCGCCAGCAGCTTGGGGCCGCTGAACACTGAAGCTTTCTTT,CASSLGPLNTEAFF,TRBJ1-1,.,.,TRBV5-1
TGCGCCAGCAGCCAAGAAGGAAGGGGGCAGAATCAGCCCCAGCATTTT,CASSQEGRGQNQPQHF,TRBJ1-5,TRBD1,.,TRBV4-1
TGTGCCAGCAGGGCCCGGACAGGTTCCTACAATGAGCAGTTCTTC,CASRARTGSYNEQFF,TRBJ2-1,TRBD1,.,TRBV2
TGTGCCAGCAGTGGACAGGGATTCTACGAGCAGTACTTC,CASSGQGFYEQYF,TRBJ2-7,TRBD1,few,TRBV6-5
TGTGCCAGTAGCCCGGGACTTGGCACTGAAGCTTTCTTT,CASSPGLGTEAFF,TRBJ1-1,.,.,TRBV19
TGCGCCAGCAGCTTGGCGCGGGGCAGAGAGGCCCAGTACTTC,CASSLARGREAQYF,TRBJ2-5,.,.,TRBV5-1
TGCGCCAGCAGGGGGTGGGGGACAGGGTTGGGGCAGCTGTTTTTT,CASRGWGTGLGQLFF,TRBJ1-4,TRBD1,.,TRBV4-1
TGTGCCAGCAGCTTTTGGAGCGACCAAGAGACCCAGTACTTC,CASSFWSDQETQYF,TRBJ2-5,.,.,TRBV7-9
TGCGCCAGCAGCCCCTTGGCAGGGGGCTCCGAGCAGTACTTC,CASSPLAGGSEQYF,TRBJ2-7,TRBD1,once,TRBV5-1
TGTGCCAGCAGCTTTCGGGGCACTGAAGCTTTCTTT,CASSFRGTEAFF,TRBJ1-1,.,once,TRBV5-4
TGTGCCTGGAGTGTACCCGGACAGGAGATTTCTCAGTACTTC,CAWSVPGQEISQYF,TRBJ2-5,TRBD1,.,TRBV30
TGTGCCAGCAGCCTCGGACTAGCGCGAGGGAATGAGCAGTTCTTC,CASSLGLARGNEQFF,TRBJ2-1,TRBD2,.,TRBV14
TGTGCCTGGGTAGCGGGAAGCTCCTACGAGCAGTACTTC,CAWVAGSSYEQYF,TRBJ2-7,TRBD2,.,TRBV30
TGTGCCAGCAGCGTGGAGGGGGCATTGAGTAGCGTTTACGAGCAGTACTTC,CASSVEGALSSVYEQYF,TRBJ2-7,.,few,TRBV9
TGTGCCTGGAGTGCCGACAGGGGCTATGGCTACACCTTC,CAWSADRGYGYTF,TRBJ1-2,TRBD1,.,TRBV30
TGTGCCAGTGGAGGACTAGCGGGAGGAACCCAGTACTTC,CASGGLAGGTQYF,TRBJ2-5,TRBD2,.,TRBV19
TGTGCCGCTAGGGACAGGGGTCCGGGGCAGCCCCAGCATTTT,CAARDRGPGQPQHF,TRBJ1-5,TRBD1,.,TRBV6-1
TGCAGCGGCTTCGGTGGTACTGGCTACACCTTC,CSGFGGTGYTF,TRBJ1-2,.,.,TRBV29-1
TGTGCCAGCAGCGTCCGACCGGAGCTCAATCAGCCCCAGCATTTT,CASSVRPELNQPQHF,TRBJ1-5,.,once,TRBV9
TGTGCCAGCTCACCACGACAGCTGGAGAGTAGCATTCAGTACTTC,CASSPRQLESSIQYF,TRBJ2-4,.,.,TRBV18
TGTGCCAGCAGCTTAGTGGGACTAGCGGGAGAGGAGCAGTTCTTC,CASSLVGLAGEEQFF,TRBJ2-1,TRBD2,.,TRBV7-2
TGTGCCAGCAGTATGAACAGGGTAGGCACAGATACGCAGTATTTT,CASSMNRVGTDTQYF,TRBJ2-3,.,.,TRBV27
TGTGCCAGCAGCCTCCGCGGGGTGGGTGTCCGGTCCTACGAGCAGTACTTC,CASSLRGVGVRSYEQYF,TRBJ2-7,.,.,TRBV28
TGTGCCATCAGAGCTTTTTCGGGAGGGCAAGGAGATACGCAGTATTTT,CAIRAFSGGQGDTQYF,TRBJ2-3,TRBD2,.,TRBV10-3
TGTGCCAGCAGTTTCGGACAGGGGCATTCACCCCTCCACTTT,CASSFGQGHSPLHF,TRBJ1-6,TRBD1,.,TRBV6-5
TGCGCCAGCAGCCAAAGTTTGTATGCAGATTTGAAAAATGGCTACACCTTC,CASSQSLYADLKNGYTF,TRBJ1-2,.,.,TRBV4-1
TGTGCCAGCAGCTTACTCCGCGCCTTCTCTGGAAACACCATATATTTT,CASSLLRAFSGNTIYF,TRBJ1-3,.,.,TRBV11-2
TGTGCCAGTAGTCTCCCGCGGGGGCTGGGCACAGATACGCAGTATTTT,CASSLPRGLGTDTQYF,TRBJ2-3,.,.,TRBV19
TGTGCCAGCAGCTTGGGACAGGGAAACTACTATGGCTACACCTTC,CASSLGQGNYYGYTF,TRBJ1-2,TRBD1,.,TRBV5-6
TGTGCCAGTCGGAGAGGGCAGGGGATGAACACTGAAGCTTTCTTT,CASRRGQGMNTEAFF,TRBJ1-1,.,.,TRBV19
TGTGCCAGCAGCTTAGTGGCCAGGGGGTCCGGGGAGCTGTTTTTT,CASSLVARGSGELFF,TRBJ2-2,TRBD1,.,TRBV7-6
TGTGCCACCAGAGACAGGATAGGGCCTGGAAACACCATATATTTT,CATRDRIGPGNTIYF,TRBJ1-3,.,.,TRBV10-3
TGTGCCAGCACGGGCAAGGGGGCGATGGGGGAGCTGTTTTTT,CASTGKGAMGELFF,TRBJ2-2,TRBD1,.,TRBV14
TGCGCCAGCAGCTTGGGCCGGGACAGTAATTCACCCCTCCACTTT,CASSLGRDSNSPLHF,TRBJ1-6,TRBD1,few,TRBV5-1
TGTGCCAGCATCAAGGGGACAGGGGGCGGGAGGAACACTGAAGCTTTCTTT,CASIKGTGGGRNTEAFF,TRBJ1-1,TRBD1,.,TRBV2
TGTGCCAGCAGCTTAGCTCCGGCGGGAACTAGCGGCGCCGAGCAGTACTTC,CASSLAPAGTSGAEQYF,TRBJ2-7,TRBD2,.,TRBV7-6
TGCGCCAGCAGCCAAGACGTGGGTCAGGGGGGTGAAAAACTGTTTTTT,CASSQDVGQGGEKLFF,TRBJ1-4,TRBD1,.,TRBV4-1
TGTGCCAGCAGATGGGACAGCTCATACGAGCAGTACTTC,CASRWDSSYEQYF,TRBJ2-7,TRBD1,.,TRBV2
TGTGCCAGCAGTGAAGCGGGGACAGGGCTTGAAGCTTTCTTT,CASSEAGTGLEAFF,TRBJ1-1,TRBD1,few,TRBV6-1
TGTGCCATCAGTGCGACTAGCGGAGATACGCAGTATTTT,CAISATSGDTQYF,TRBJ2-3,TRBD2,.,TRBV10-3
TGTGCCAGCAGCCCAGGGACAGAAGAGACCCAGTACTTC,CASSPGTEETQYF,TRBJ2-5,TRBD1,.,TRBV11-3
TGCGCCAGCAGTGAGTCAGGAGCTACAGATACGCAGTATTTT,CASSESGATDTQYF,TRBJ2-3,.,.,TRBV10-1
TGTGCCAGCAGCCGGGCAGGGGGGGAAAAACTGTTTTTT,CASSRAGGEKLFF,TRBJ1-4,TRBD1,few,TRBV14
TGTGCCAGCAGCTTAGAGGGGGGGGTCACTGAAGCTTTCTTT,CASSLEGGVTEAFF,TRBJ1-1,.,.,TRBV11-2
TGTGCCACCAGCATAAACAGAGTTCGGGGCACCGGGGAGCTGTTTTTT,CATSINRVRGTGELFF,TRBJ2-2,.,.,TRBV15